This note documents a single T cell receptor (beta chain) sequence. The same CDR3 can be traced to other DNA sequences in this sample. These data belong to a study of shared clonotypes between healthy human individuals. Using immunoSEQ multiplex PCR, the repertoire was profiled, and TCRdb retains in-frame clones only, with some absent. Among some 2 million clones, roughly 94% were seen once, and the ten largest hold approximately 1%. Naive CD8 cells lacked CD45RO, underwent positive selection for CCR7 and left out terminally differentiated effector memory CD45RA+ cells. Sequencing used naive CD8+ T cells sorted from blood. This TCR derives from a man between 18 and 35 years old in good health.

Here the CDR3 DNA reads TGCGCCAGCAGCCAAGATACCCTAGCGGGGTACGAGCAGTACTTC. Protein product: CASSQDTLAGYEQYF. The chain couples TRBV4-1 to TRBJ2-7, with 9 nucleotides matching TRBD2. Per the germline V gene, CDR1 is MGHRA and CDR2 is YSYEKL. The J segment lost 4 bases and the V segment lost 0 bases, leaving 4 bases of the junction unmatched. This CDR3 spans 15 amino acids.